The sequence of this T cell receptor beta chain was determined in a study of cytomegalovirus exposure and HLA in healthy donors (dated by TCRdb to the late 2010s). Regarding the complete study: In an earlier analysis of 550 to 750 of the donors, under 300 Gb of sequence data and 117 million unique TCR beta sequences from 150 million to 200 million T cells were reported. About 300 gigabases of sequencing data and tens of millions of unique TCR sequences were included in an early release covering over 600 HLA-typed donors. Of the roughly 430 genotyped donors, 81% fell in the genetic ancestry cluster associated with self-reported Caucasian donors. The aim of the study was to test whether cataloging public T cell receptors could identify signatures of past pathogen exposure. The study used immunosequencing to profile the T cell repertoires of approximately 630 subjects and linked those repertoires to cytomegalovirus serostatus. Besides the first cohort of roughly 660 subjects, a separate validation cohort made up of roughly 130 different subjects was used. To predict cytomegalovirus infection status, the study brought together high-throughput TCR immunosequencing, statistical association of individual TCRs with disease status, and machine learning. A later analysis re-examined previously published TCR beta repertoires from more than 650 donors and added high-resolution HLA genotyping to investigate patterns of TCR occurrence. Rather than drawing on any new phenotypic data, the later analysis identified candidate immune exposures from TCR beta sequences and the way those sequences occurred across donors. An earlier analysis of 500 to 650 of the donors applied high-throughput TCR beta sequencing to assess whether each TCR beta V gene segment acted as functional or pseudogenic. Donor age, sex, ethnicity and CMV serostatus were compiled together with the repertoire data. A later genetic analysis took genome-wide SNP genotypes for about 65% of the 666 donors and used that subset as a discovery cohort. All discovery cohort repertoires had been generated on a single sequencing platform. HLA typing included class I and class II loci at four-digit resolution. The number of donors typed differed by locus, with 629-630 for A, B, C, DRB1 and DQB1, roughly 550 for DQA1, 600 to 610 for DPA1, and some 470 for DPB1. Roughly five DR-DQ haplotypes were treated as single units for association and clustering because of strong linkage in the cohort. Among 398 genotyped donors of the cohort, an average of approximately 230,000 unique TCR beta nucleotide sequences were sequenced per donor, roughly 20% of them non-productive. The paper as a whole reports these results and caveats: In an earlier analysis of more than 500 of the donors, most TCR beta V segments appeared in productive rearrangements about 90% or about 30% of the time, broadly matching IMGT annotations. Compared with equally common non-associated chains, HLA-associated TCR beta chains in a later analysis were more clonally expanded and had lower generation probabilities. Some IMGT-functional V segments, including TRBV6-2 and TRBV6-3, could not be told apart with the 87-base-pair reads, so those segments were excluded. This cohort had only TCR beta chains sequenced, and the lack of alpha or paired-chain data limited which features could be detected. A later analysis reported that several top co-occurrence clusters appeared linked to parvovirus B19, influenza, CMV and Epstein-Barr virus. Assigning TCR associations to individual alleles was difficult when HLA alleles, especially DR and DQ, strongly co-occurred. Correlated functional status among segregating V segments might reflect linkage disequilibrium, but an unknown experimental factor could not be ruled out. The study listed 150 to 200 TCR beta chains as associated with cytomegalovirus. A later genetic analysis associated a missense DCLRE1C variant with V-gene and J-gene trimming of TCR beta chains, and an independent cohort replicated the association. Immune exposure information for the cohort was limited to CMV serostatus. A cluster of highly shared sequence variants was judged likely to be a technical artifact of the sequencing pipeline. Because HLA typing was unavailable for some donors at each locus, only the typed subset was used in association tests. Three of the identified cytomegalovirus-associated TCR beta chains were confirmed in vitro to be specific for cytomegalovirus antigens. In a later analysis, the rate of TCR association differed among HLA loci, with DRB1 alleles having the most associated TCRs and HLA-C alleles having the fewest. Because counts were too low, roughly 17 rarely observed V segments, including chromosome 9 orphons, were left out of the earlier analysis of several hundred of the donors. A further reported finding was that TCR beta sequences accurately predicted the HLA-A and HLA-B alleles for most subjects in the first cohort. Across donors, most TCR sequences were observed very rarely, whereas some public TCRs were present in many individuals. Presence/absence analyses assumed roughly uniform sequencing depth across donors, an assumption that may not hold. The classifier was reported to diagnose cytomegalovirus status with high specificity and sensitivity in both the original and validation cohorts. A later genetic analysis reported fewer N-insertions in productive TCRs among donors in an Asian-associated ancestry cluster than the approximately 670-donor mean. A later analysis found that most CMV-associated TCR beta chains appeared HLA-restricted, with HLA associations seemingly driven largely by CMV exposure. According to the authors, the approach could potentially be generalized to other disease states and immunological phenotypes. A later analysis associated 15,000 to 20,000 TCR beta sequences with specific HLA alleles at a false discovery rate of 0.05.

Libraries were built with the immunoSEQ multiplex PCR assay. For the multiplex PCR, a mixture combining 60 forward primers for TCR Vbeta segments and 13 reverse primers for TCR Jbeta segments was used. The CDR3 region of rearranged TCR beta genes was amplified from genomic DNA by a multiplex PCR assay. On the Illumina HiSeq System, the amplified TCR beta libraries were sequenced as 87-base-pair reads. Under the source paper's analysis protocol: Across the roughly 670 repertoires, a later analysis counted some 81 million unique TCR beta chains, approximately 12 million of which were shared by at least two donors. Raw reads were error-corrected and collapsed into unique sequences by a nearest-neighbor algorithm in which closely related sequences were merged to remove PCR and sequencing errors. V, D and J gene segments were assigned by aligning CDR3 sequences to IMGT reference sequences. For a sequence to be retained, at least a six-nucleotide match to both a V gene segment and a J gene segment was required. A rearrangement was called productive if the CDR3 had no stop codons and remained in frame with V and J, and every other rearrangement was called non-productive. CDR3 was defined by IMGT convention, running from the second conserved V-encoded cysteine to the conserved J-encoded phenylalanine. The earlier analysis of about 590 of the donors excluded sequences that lacked an unambiguous match to a single V gene segment. An earlier analysis of around 600 of the donors classified V segments as functional when productive rearrangements were above 56.7% and as segregating when the standard deviation between donors was above 5%. A statistical classification framework was built to diagnose cytomegalovirus status from the catalog of TCR beta chain sequences. A later analysis assigned V and J genes by comparing TCR nucleotide sequences with IMGT/GENE-DB human TR gene sequences. The TCRdist pipeline was used in a later analysis to assign CDR3 sequences and most-parsimonious VDJ recombination scenarios. In a later analysis, every TCR beta chain was defined by the combination of its CDR3 amino acid sequence and its V-gene family, and reads without a unique V-gene family were dropped. In a later analysis, some 600 highly shared, low-generation-probability nucleotide sequences were removed to address suspected cross-contamination and a sequencing artifact. For each public chain, a later analysis derived a clonal expansion index from normalized ranks of inferred template counts within each repertoire. In a later analysis, generation probabilities were computed using a VDJ recombination model fitted to out-of-frame rearrangements, and the results were checked against IGoR. In a later analysis, hypergeometric tests were used to score TCR-TCR, TCR-HLA and TCR-CMV co-occurrence, with a repertoire-size bias correction applied to TCR pairs. To estimate false discovery rates, a later analysis permuted the HLA or CMV assignments 20 times. In a later analysis, co-occurring TCRs were grouped with DBSCAN, and TCRdist sequence similarity was added when clustering was performed within HLA-allele-positive subsets. Repertoires with fewer than 30,000 or more than 120,000 public chains were left out of co-occurrence clustering, as were roughly five repertoires with anomalous nucleotide sharing. In its TCRdb copy, this immuneACCESS table keeps in-frame sequences only and misses some clones. Where compared with another copy, unresolved V genes explain less than half of these, and the others have no known cause. D and trimming were read from the DNA, whereas the V and J calls and clone size are those reported in that table. For this sample there are 140,000 to 150,000 clones; 60% to 85% appear just once. In total, the top ten clones hold 3% of the sample.

The CDR3, from cysteine to phenylalanine, totals 16 residues. CDR3 DNA is the only sequence kept; it has 48 bases, read in frame from the first base. CDR1 and CDR2 are read off the germline V gene as SGHDN and FVKESK. V sheds 2 bases and J sheds 0 bases, leaving 12 bases between their ends. The cohort consisted of 650 to 850 healthy bone marrow donors. At the time of sampling, every cohort member was nominally healthy, though immune exposures that went unrecorded were likely present. The donor tested CMV seropositive, placing the donor among the 290 or so seropositive members of the cohort. A peripheral blood sample was provided by each donor, and peripheral blood mononuclear cells were used for TCR beta sequencing. The Qiagen DNeasy Blood Extraction Kit was used to extract genomic DNA from the blood cell samples. The table lists this clone with a few counts. The antigen this receptor binds is unknown. There are no base qualities to consult, and no much larger clone falls within one base.

The chain was built from TRBV14 and TRBJ2-3; matching of 6 bases hints at TRBD1 as the D gene. The source material was PBMCs. The receptor was derived from a man aged 40-49 years in good health and CMV-seropositive. The CDR3 reads CASSQLGHLSTDTQYF. The bases are TGTGCCAGCAGCCAACTGGGACACCTTAGCACAGATACGCAGTATTTT. Here the CDR3 is joined to the reference TRBV14 and TRBJ2-3 genes, and the full variable domain is: EAGVTQFPSHSVIEKGQTVTLRCDPISGHDNLYWYRRVMGKEIKFLLHFVKESKQDESGMPNNRFLAERTGGTYSTLKVQPAELEDSGVYFCASSQLGHLSTDTQYFGPGTRLTVL.